What follows is one T cell receptor beta chain and its context. It lacks a known antigen. The input lacks base qualities; no much larger clone sits a single base away. The immunoSEQ Assay was used to sequence TCR beta CDR3 regions from DNA. On the authors' methods: T cell density was computed as TCR beta template counts normalized to usable DNA estimated by amplifying housekeeping genes. Richness was estimated with the preseqR package, extrapolating to 400,000 templates for PBMC samples and 120,000 templates for tissue samples. Clonality was defined by subtracting Pielou's evenness from one. To identify tissue-enriched TCRs, differential abundance testing was run on productive amino-acid clonotypes with a minimum total count of 5 and an alpha of 0.1. The Jaccard Index and the Morisita Overlap Index were used to measure repertoire overlap between compartments. TCR beta CDR3s were clustered by GLIPH together with public tetramer-defined viral CDR3s, and at least three viral sequences plus V-gene enrichment were required for viral motifs. What TCRdb holds here is the immuneACCESS table cut down to in-frame rearrangements. Part of the clones is not present; checked against another copy, under half of the missing clones reflect an unresolved V gene, and the others are unexplained. The DNA was the basis for D and trimming; V, J and clone size are from that table. The sample has about 46,000 clones on record, 65% to 90% of them singletons. 17% of the sample is taken by the ten largest.

These data come from a study of T cells in localized non-small cell lung cancer (TCRdb year 2020). At the level of the whole study: Comparing tumors with uninvolved tumor-adjacent lungs, the study looked at the T cell repertoires of roughly 250 patients with early-stage NSCLC. The cohort consisted of a few hundred treatment-naive NSCLC patients whose localized lung tumors had been resected. Of the NSCLC patients, 129 were male and approximately 110 were female, and the mean age was approximately 66 years. The paper as a whole reports these results and caveats: Because the study design was exploratory, TCR variables were selected using unadjusted p-values without false-discovery rate correction. Because multi-region sequencing of the tumors was not done, intratumor heterogeneity could not be ruled out. Uninvolved tumor-adjacent lung showed the highest T cell clonality, higher than tumor, which suggests more focused antigenic responses in the uninvolved tumor-adjacent lung. Of the top 100 tumor clones, a median of roughly 60 were detected in paired uninvolved adjacent lung; under 30 were also among that lung's top 100. Longer overall survival was associated with higher T cell density in blood, whereas shorter survival was associated with higher clonality in adjacent lung.

Germline trimming amounts to 1 base on V and 0 bases on J, with 12 as the count of junction bases outside the gene matches. Spanning cysteine to phenylalanine, the CDR3 consists of 18 amino acids. The read is trimmed to its CDR3 DNA, 54 bases read in frame from base 1. CDR1 and CDR2, looked up from the germline V gene, are SGHTA and FQGNSA. At diagnosis, peripheral blood, uninvolved tumor-adjacent lung and tumor were collected and were preserved as a mix of fresh-frozen and FFPE material. For TCR repertoire profiling, blood samples were analyzed in the form of peripheral blood mononuclear cells. The sample was peripheral blood mononuclear cells, taken before any cancer treatment. The source is a man aged 35-69 years with stage III lung adenocarcinoma. The sequence links TRBV7-2 to TRBJ2-7; 7 bases in between match TRBD2. The CDR3 sequence is CASSLGSSGLTSSYEQYF. The nucleotides are TGTGCCAGCAGCTTAGGAAGTAGCGGGCTAACTAGCTCCTACGAGCAGTACTTC.